A single sample is the source of the 10 T cell receptor beta chains below, sequenced in a study of cytomegalovirus exposure and HLA in healthy donors. This PCR relied on a set of 60 Vbeta primers and 13 Jbeta primers. The data were produced by immunoSEQ multiplex PCR, yet TCRdb's version contains in-frame clones alone and is incomplete. The repertoire has a few hundred thousand clones, more than 60% of them found once; the top ten carry around 0.2%. The material sequenced was PBMCs. Source of these receptors: a girl aged 2 to 9 in good health and CMV-seronegative.

This chain uses TRBV6-1 with TRBJ2-7; no firm D call. Germline V CDR1 and CDR2: MNHNS, SASEGT. Trimming pared 4 bases from V and 4 bases from J, leaving 5 bases between. The CDR3 spans 11 residues. The CDR3 DNA is TGTGCCAGCAGTGCCCAATACGAGCAGTACTTC. Translation gives CASSAQYEQYF.

Turning to this clone: This sample includes further DNA sequences coding for the same CDR3. J is TRBJ1-1 and V is TRBV7-7; no definite D call. V lost 4 bases to trimming and J lost 0 bases, with 6 bases between them. This CDR3 has 13 residues. Looked up from germline, CDR1 is SSHAT and CDR2 is FNYEAQ (reference sequence). The CDR3 DNA reads as TGTGCCAGCAGCTCCCAAATGAACACTGAAGCTTTCTTT. The encoded protein is CASSSQMNTEAFF.

CDR3 loop: CAIKPDRNMNTEAFF. Here the CDR3 DNA reads TGTGCCATCAAACCGGACAGGAACATGAACACTGAAGCTTTCTTT. The V and J genes are TRBV10-3 and TRBJ1-1; 7 positions match TRBD1. V lost 7 bases, J lost 0 bases, and 8 bases stayed unmatched. The CDR3 has 15 amino acids. Germline V gene sequence: CDR1 ENHRY, CDR2 SYGVKD.

V usage is TRBV7-9 and J usage is TRBJ2-7; 7 nucleotides agree with TRBD1. The germline CDR1 and CDR2 sequences are SEHNR and FQNEAQ (reference sequence). This CDR3 is 15 amino acids long. J lost 0 bases, V lost 4 bases, and 6 bases had no gene match. CDR3 protein: CASSSPRQGSYEQYF. For the CDR3, the DNA is TGTGCCAGCAGCTCCCCTCGACAGGGCTCCTACGAGCAGTACTTC.

The V call is TRBV2, the J call TRBJ1-5, with 8 bases lining up with TRBD1. V trimming: 3 bases; J trimming: 2 bases; junction bases outside the gene matches: 3. The CDR3 runs 15 residues. The V gene's germline CDR1 is SNHLY and CDR2 FYNNEI. CDR3 residues: CASSDRTGRNQPQHF. CDR3 DNA sequence: TGTGCCAGCAGTGACAGGACAGGGCGCAATCAGCCCCAGCATTTT.

The V gene is TRBV28, the J gene TRBJ1-5; D is ambiguous. The CDR3 runs to 14 residues. V gave up 7 bases and J gave up 0 bases, with 10 bases separating them. The germline V gene encodes CDR1 MDHEN and CDR2 SYDVKM. CDR3 in amino acids: CASIPEYSNQPQHF. The CDR3 coding sequence is TGTGCCAGCATACCGGAGTATAGCAATCAGCCCCAGCATTTT.

The rearrangement joins TRBV5-1 to TRBJ2-6; 11 bases fit TRBD1. Germline loops: CDR1 SGHRS, CDR2 YFSETQ. After removal of 4 bases from V and 0 bases from J, the junction contained 9 bases not matched to a gene. CDR3 length: 19 amino acids. CDR3 nucleotide sequence: TGCGCCAGCAGCCAGGGACGGACAGGGGGCATCTCTGGGGCCAACGTCCTGACTTTC. Translating it yields CASSQGRTGGISGANVLTF.

V gene TRBV6-6 combines with J gene TRBJ2-5; 9 positions match TRBD2. This CDR3 is 15 amino acids long. Trimming removed 6 bases from V and 2 bases from J; junction bases left unmatched: 7. The germline gives CDR1 MNHNY, CDR2 SVGAGI (reference sequence). The CDR3: CASSISGGLQETQYF. CDR3 coding DNA: TGTGCCAGCAGCATTAGCGGGGGACTACAAGAGACCCAGTACTTC.

This rearrangement joins TRBV2 to TRBJ1-2; D not resolved. V lost 8 bases to trimming and J lost 8 bases, with 27 bases between them. The CDR3 runs to 16 residues. CDR1 is SNHLY and CDR2 is FYNNEI in the germline V gene. The chain's CDR3 is CASFGSGYRHQGGYTF. As DNA, the CDR3 is TGTGCCAGCTTCGGCTCGGGGTACAGACACCAAGGCGGCTACACCTTC.

The chain carries TRBV10-1 and TRBJ2-1, with D unclear. V lost 4 bases and J 8 bases, leaving 12 bases between the germline ends. Germline CDR1 is WNHNN and CDR2 is SYGVQD (reference sequence). The CDR3 totals 13 residues. CDR3 bases: TGCGCCAGCAGTGCCGGCCTCCGGGATGAGCAGTTCTTC. Residues: CASSAGLRDEQFF.